This TCR beta chain comes out of a study of blood T cell repertoires in COVID-19. Using immunoSEQ multiplex PCR, the repertoire was profiled, and TCRdb retains in-frame clones only, with some absent. The table records over 200,000 clones, 70% to 90% of them present only once. CDR1 and CDR2 from the germline V gene are MNHNY and SVGAGI (reference sequence). V was shortened by 6 bases and J by 0 bases, with 11 bases between the two germline ends. This CDR3 is 14 amino acids long. The chain uses TRBV6-6 and TRBJ1-1, with unresolved D. The sequence was collected from a man aged 35 to 55 with acute or convalescent COVID-19. Material: peripheral blood. The CDR3 DNA reads as TGTGCCAGCAGCAACTATGGCATGAACACTGAAGCTTTCTTT. Protein sequence: CASSNYGMNTEAFF.